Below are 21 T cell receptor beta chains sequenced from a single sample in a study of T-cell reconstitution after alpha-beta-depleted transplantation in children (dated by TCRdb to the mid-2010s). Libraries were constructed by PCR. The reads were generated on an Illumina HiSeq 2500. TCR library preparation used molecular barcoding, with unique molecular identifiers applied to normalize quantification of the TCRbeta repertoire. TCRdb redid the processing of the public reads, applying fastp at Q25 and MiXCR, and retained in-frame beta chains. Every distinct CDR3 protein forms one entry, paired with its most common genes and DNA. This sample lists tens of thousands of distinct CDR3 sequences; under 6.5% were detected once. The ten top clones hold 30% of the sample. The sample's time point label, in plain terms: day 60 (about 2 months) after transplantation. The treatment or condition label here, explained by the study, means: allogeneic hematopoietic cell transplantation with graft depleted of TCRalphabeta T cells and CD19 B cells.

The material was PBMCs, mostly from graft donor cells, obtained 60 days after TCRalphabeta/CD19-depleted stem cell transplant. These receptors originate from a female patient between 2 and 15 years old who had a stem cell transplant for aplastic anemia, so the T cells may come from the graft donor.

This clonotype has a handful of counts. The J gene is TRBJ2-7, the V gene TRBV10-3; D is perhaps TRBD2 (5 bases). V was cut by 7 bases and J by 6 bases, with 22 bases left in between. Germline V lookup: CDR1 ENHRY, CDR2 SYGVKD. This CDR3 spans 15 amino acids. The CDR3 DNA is TGTGCCATCACCCCCGGACTGCAGACTCCAAGCGAGCAGTACTTC. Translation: CAITPGLQTPSEQYF.

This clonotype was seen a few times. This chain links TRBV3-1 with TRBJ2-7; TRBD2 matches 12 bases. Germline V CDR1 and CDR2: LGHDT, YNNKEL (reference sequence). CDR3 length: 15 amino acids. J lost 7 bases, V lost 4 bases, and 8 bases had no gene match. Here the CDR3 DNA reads TGTGCCAGCAGCCTAAGGACTAGCGGGGTTCGAGAGCAGTACTTC. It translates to CASSLRTSGVREQYF.

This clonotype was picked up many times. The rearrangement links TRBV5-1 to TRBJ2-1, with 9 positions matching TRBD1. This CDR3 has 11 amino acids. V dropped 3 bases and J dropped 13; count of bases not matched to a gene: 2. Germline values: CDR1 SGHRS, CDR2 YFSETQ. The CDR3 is CASSSGQGQFF. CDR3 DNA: TGCGCCAGCAGCTCGGGACAGGGACAGTTCTTC.

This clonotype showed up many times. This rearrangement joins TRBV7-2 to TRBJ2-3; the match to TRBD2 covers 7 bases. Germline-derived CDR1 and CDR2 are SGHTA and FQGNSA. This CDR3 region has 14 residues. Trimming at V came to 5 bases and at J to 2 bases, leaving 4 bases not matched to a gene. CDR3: CASSTRDYTDTQYF. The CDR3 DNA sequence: TGTGCCAGCAGCACCCGGGACTACACAGATACGCAGTATTTT.

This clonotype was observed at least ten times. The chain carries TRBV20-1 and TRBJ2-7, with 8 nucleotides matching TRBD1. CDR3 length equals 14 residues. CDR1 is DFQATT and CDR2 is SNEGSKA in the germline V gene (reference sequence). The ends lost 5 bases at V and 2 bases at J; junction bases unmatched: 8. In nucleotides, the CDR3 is TGCAGTGCTGGGGGCAGGGGGCCCACCTACGAGCAGTACTTC. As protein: CSAGGRGPTYEQYF.

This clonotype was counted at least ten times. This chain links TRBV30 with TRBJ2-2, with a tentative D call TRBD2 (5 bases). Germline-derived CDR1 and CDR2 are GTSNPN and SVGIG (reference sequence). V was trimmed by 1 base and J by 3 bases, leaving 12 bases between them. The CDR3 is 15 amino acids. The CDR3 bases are TGTGCCTGGAGTGGGCGGGTGGCGTACACCGGGGAGCTGTTTTTT. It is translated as CAWSGRVAYTGELFF.

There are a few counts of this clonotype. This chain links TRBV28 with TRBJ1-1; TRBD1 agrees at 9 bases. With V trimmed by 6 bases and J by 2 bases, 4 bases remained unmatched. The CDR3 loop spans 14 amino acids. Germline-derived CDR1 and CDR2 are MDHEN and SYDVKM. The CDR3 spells CASRGTGSNTEAFF. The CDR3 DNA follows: TGTGCCAGCAGGGGGACAGGGTCCAACACTGAAGCTTTCTTT.

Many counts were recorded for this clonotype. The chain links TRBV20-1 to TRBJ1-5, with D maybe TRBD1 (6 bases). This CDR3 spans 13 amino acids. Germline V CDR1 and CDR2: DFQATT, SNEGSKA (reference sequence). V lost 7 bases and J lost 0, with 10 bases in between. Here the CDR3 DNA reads TGCAGTGGCAGGGGCGTTAGCAATCAGCCCCAGCATTTT. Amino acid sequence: CSGRGVSNQPQHF.

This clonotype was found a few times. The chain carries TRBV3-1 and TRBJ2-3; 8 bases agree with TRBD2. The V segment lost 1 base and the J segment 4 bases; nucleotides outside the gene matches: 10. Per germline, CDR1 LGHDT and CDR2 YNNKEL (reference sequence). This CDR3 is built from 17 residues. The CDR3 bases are TGTGCCAGCAGCCAAGGGCTCGGGAGGGCCTTGGCAGATACGCAGTATTTT. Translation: CASSQGLGRALADTQYF.

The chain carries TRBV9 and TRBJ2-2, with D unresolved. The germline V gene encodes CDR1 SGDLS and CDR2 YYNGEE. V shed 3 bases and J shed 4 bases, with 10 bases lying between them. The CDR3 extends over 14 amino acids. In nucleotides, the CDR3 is TGTGCCAGCAGCGATAGGCGGACCACCGGGGAGCTGTTTTTT. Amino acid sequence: CASSDRRTTGELFF.

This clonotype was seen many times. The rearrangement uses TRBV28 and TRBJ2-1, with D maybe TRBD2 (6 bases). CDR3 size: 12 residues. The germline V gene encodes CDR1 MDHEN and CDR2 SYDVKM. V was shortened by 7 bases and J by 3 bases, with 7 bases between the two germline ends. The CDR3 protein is CASKTSYNEQFF. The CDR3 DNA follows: TGTGCCAGCAAGACTAGCTACAATGAGCAGTTCTTC. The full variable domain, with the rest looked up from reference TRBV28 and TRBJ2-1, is DVKVTQSSRYLVKRTGEKVFLECVQDMDHENMFWYRQDPGLGLRLIYFSYDVKMKEKGDIPEGYSVSREKKERFSLILESASTNQTSMYLCASKTSYNEQFFGPGTRLTVL.

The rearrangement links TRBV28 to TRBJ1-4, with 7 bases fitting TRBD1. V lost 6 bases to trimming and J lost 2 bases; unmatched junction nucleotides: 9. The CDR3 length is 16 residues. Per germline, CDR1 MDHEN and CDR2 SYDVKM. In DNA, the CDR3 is TGTGCCAGCAGCCGAACAGGGGCAAGTACTAATGAAAAACTGTTTTTT. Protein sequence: CASSRTGASTNEKLFF.

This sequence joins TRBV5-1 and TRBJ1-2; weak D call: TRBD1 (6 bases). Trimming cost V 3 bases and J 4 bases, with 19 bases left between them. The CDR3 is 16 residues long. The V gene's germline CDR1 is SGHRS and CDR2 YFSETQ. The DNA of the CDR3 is TGCGCCAGCAGCTGGACCCCAGCGGACAGTTTCTATGGCTACACCTTC. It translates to CASSWTPADSFYGYTF.

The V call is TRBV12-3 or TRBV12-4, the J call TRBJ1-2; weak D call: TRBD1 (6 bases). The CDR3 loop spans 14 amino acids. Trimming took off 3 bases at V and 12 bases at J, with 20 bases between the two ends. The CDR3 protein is CASSFVAQGYCDTF. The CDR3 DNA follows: TGTGCCAGCAGTTTTGTTGCACAGGGCTATTGCGACACCTTC.

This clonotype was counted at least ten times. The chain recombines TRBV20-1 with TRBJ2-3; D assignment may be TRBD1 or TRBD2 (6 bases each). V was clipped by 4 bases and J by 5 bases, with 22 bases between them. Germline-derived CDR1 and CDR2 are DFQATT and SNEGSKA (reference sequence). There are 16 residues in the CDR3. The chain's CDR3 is CSAISPGAGIGDTQYF. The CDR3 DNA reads TGCAGTGCTATCTCCCCGGGGGCCGGGATTGGAGATACGCAGTATTTT.

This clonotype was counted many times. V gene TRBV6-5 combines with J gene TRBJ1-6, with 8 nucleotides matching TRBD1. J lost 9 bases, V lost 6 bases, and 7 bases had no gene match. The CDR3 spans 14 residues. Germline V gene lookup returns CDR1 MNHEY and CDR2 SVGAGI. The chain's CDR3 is CASSRGRGSSPLHF. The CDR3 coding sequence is TGTGCCAGCAGCAGGGGGCGCGGCAGTTCACCCCTCCACTTT.

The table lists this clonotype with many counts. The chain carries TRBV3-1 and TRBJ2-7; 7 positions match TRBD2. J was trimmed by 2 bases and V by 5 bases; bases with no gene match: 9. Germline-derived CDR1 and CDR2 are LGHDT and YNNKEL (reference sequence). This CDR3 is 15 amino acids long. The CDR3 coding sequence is TGTGCCAGCAGCTACCGTAGTAGCGGGCCCTACGAGCAGTACTTC. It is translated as CASSYRSSGPYEQYF.

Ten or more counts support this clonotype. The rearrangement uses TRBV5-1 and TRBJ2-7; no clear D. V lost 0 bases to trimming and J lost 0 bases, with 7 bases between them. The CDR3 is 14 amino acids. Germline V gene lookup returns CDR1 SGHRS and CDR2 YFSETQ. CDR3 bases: TGCGCCAGCAGCTTGGAACCGGGCTCCTACGAGCAGTACTTC. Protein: CASSLEPGSYEQYF. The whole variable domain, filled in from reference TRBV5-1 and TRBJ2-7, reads KAGVTQTPRYLIKTRGQQVTLSCSPISGHRSVSWYQQTPGQGLQFLFEYFSETQRNKGNFPGRFSGRQFSNSRSEMNVSTLELGDSALYLCASSLEPGSYEQYFGPGTRLTVT.

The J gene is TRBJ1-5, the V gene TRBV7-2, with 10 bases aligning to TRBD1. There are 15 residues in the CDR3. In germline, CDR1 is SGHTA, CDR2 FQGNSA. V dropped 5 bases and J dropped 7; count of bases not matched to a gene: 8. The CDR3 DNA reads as TGTGCCAGCAGCCCCCTGACAGGGGGCAGGCAGCCCCAGCATTTT. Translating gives CASSPLTGGRQPQHF. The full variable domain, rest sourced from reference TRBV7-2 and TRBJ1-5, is GAGVSQSPSNKVTEKGKDVELRCDPISGHTALYWYRQSLGQGLEFLIYFQGNSAPDKSGLPSDRFSAERTGGSVSTLTIQRTQQEDSAVYLCASSPLTGGRQPQHFGDGTRLSIL.

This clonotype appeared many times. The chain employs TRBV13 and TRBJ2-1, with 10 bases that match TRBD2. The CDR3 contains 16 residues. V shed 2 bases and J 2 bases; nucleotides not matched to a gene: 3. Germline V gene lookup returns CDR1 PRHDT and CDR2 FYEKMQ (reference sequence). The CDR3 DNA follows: TGTGCCAGCAGCTTAATTACTAGCGGGACCTACAATGAGCAGTTCTTC. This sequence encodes CASSLITSGTYNEQFF. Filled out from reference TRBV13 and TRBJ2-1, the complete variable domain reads AAGVIQSPRHLIKEKRETATLKCYPIPRHDTVYWYQQGPGQDPQFLISFYEKMQSDKGSIPDRFSAQQFSDYHSELNMSSLELGDSALYFCASSLITSGTYNEQFFGPGTRLTVL.

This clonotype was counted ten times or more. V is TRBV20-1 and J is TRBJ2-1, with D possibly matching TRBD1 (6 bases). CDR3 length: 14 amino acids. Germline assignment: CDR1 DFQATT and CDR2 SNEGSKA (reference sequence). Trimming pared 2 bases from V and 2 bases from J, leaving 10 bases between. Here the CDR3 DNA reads TGCAGTGCTAGAAGGGGGATAGCCTACAATGAGCAGTTCTTC. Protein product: CSARRGIAYNEQFF.